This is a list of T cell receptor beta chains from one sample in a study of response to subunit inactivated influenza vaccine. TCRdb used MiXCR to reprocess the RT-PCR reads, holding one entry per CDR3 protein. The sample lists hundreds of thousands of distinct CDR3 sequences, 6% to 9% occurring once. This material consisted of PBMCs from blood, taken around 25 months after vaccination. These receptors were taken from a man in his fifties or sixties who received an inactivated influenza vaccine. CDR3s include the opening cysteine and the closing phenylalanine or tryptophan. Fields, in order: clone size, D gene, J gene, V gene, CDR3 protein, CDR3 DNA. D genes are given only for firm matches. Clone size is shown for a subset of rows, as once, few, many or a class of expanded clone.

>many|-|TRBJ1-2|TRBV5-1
CASSLVAGSHYGYTF
TGCGCCAGCAGCTTGGTTGCGGGTAGCCACTATGGCTACACCTTC
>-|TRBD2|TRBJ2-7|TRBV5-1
CASSFSSSGRSYEQYF
TGCGCCAGCAGCTTCTCGTCTAGCGGGAGGTCCTACGAGCAGTACTTC
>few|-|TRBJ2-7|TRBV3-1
CASSQALGARYEQYF
TGTGCCAGCAGCCAAGCATTAGGGGCAAGGTACGAGCAGTACTTC
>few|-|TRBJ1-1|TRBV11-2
CASSWKQGTEAFF
TGTGCCAGCAGCTGGAAACAGGGAACTGAAGCTTTCTTT
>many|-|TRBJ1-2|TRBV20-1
CSASSSDYARGYTF
TGCAGTGCTAGCTCCTCAGACTACGCAAGGGGCTACACCTTC
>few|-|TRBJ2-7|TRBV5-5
CASSMDRYEQYF
TGTGCCAGCAGCATGGACAGATACGAGCAGTACTTC
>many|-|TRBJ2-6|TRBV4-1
CASSPTRQSGANVLTF
TGCGCCAGCAGTCCCACGCGACAATCGGGGGCCAACGTCCTGACTTTC
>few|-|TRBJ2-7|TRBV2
CASSEAHLGGSEQYF
TGTGCCAGCAGTGAAGCCCACCTCGGAGGAAGCGAGCAGTACTTC
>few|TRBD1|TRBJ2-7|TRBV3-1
CASSQGQGAGRYEQYF
TGTGCCAGCAGCCAAGGACAGGGGGCGGGTAGATACGAGCAGTACTTC
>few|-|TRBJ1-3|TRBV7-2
CASSYVLGATGNTIYF
TGTGCCAGCAGCTACGTACTAGGGGCCACGGGAAACACCATATATTTT
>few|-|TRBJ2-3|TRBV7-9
CASSLEGTAADTQYF
TGTGCCAGCAGCTTGGAGGGGACTGCCGCAGATACGCAGTATTTT
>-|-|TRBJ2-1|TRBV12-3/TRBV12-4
CASSFRGNNEQFF
TGTGCCAGCAGTTTCAGGGGTAACAATGAGCAGTTCTTC
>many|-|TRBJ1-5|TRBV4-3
CASSQQSNQPQHF
TGCGCCAGCAGCCAGCAGAGCAATCAGCCCCAGCATTTT
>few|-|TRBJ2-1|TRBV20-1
CSASTEGGSYNEQFF
TGCAGTGCCAGTACTGAAGGCGGCTCCTACAATGAGCAGTTCTTC
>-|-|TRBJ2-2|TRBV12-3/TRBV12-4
CASSLRPTGELFF
TGTGCCAGCAGTTTGCGACCCACCGGGGAGCTGTTTTTT
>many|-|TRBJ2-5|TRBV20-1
CSAIIQETQYF
TGCAGTGCTATCATACAAGAGACCCAGTACTTC
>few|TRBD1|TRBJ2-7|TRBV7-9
CASSNRDRGPYEQYF
TGTGCCAGCAGTAACCGGGACAGGGGACCCTACGAGCAGTACTTC
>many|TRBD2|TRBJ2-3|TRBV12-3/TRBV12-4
CASSQTSGRAGAQYF
TGTGCCAGCAGTCAAACTAGCGGGAGGGCCGGGGCGCAGTATTTT
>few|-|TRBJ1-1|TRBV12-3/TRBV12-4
CASSLMASGTEAFF
TGTGCCAGCAGTTTAATGGCTAGCGGAACTGAAGCTTTCTTT
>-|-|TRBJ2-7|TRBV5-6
CASSQWDTEQYF
TGTGCCAGCAGCCAATGGGACACCGAGCAGTACTTC
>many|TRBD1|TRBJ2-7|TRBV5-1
CASKGTGTYEQYF
TGCGCCAGCAAGGGGACAGGGACGTACGAGCAGTACTTC
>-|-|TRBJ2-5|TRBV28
CASTPRGSGAQETQYF
TGTGCCAGCACCCCCCGCGGTAGCGGAGCGCAAGAGACCCAGTACTTC
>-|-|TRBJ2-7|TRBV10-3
CAIQRGVDSLVVYF
TGTGCCATTCAGCGCGGGGTAGACAGTCTAGTGGTGTACTTC
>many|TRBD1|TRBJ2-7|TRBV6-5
CASSYPGQGGRQYF
TGTGCCAGCAGTTACCCGGGACAGGGGGGTAGGCAGTACTTC
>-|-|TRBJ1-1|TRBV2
CASSEALRELNTEAFF
TGTGCCAGCAGTGAAGCGCTTCGAGAGCTGAACACTGAAGCTTTCTTT
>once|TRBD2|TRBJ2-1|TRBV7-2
CASSRLAGGGLLNEQFF
TGTGCCAGCAGTAGACTAGCGGGAGGGGGTCTTCTCAATGAGCAGTTCTTC
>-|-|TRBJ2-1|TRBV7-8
CASSLQTPSGTASPPEQFF
TGTGCCAGCAGCTTACAAACGCCTTCCGGGACCGCATCTCCTCCTGAGCAGTTCTTC
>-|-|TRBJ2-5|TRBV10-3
CAISESKRAPEETQYF
TGTGCCATCAGTGAGTCTAAAAGGGCTCCGGAAGAGACCCAGTACTTC
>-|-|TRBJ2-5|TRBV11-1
CASSFSRAEETQYF
TGTGCCAGCAGCTTTAGTCGGGCCGAAGAGACCCAGTACTTC
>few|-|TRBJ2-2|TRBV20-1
CSASRPTANTGELFF
TGCAGTGCCTCCAGGCCTACAGCGAACACCGGGGAGCTGTTTTTT
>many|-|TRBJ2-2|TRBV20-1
CSARVPNTGELFF
TGCAGTGCTAGAGTACCCAACACCGGGGAGCTGTTTTTT
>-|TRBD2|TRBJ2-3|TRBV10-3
CAIRASGGATDTQYF
TGTGCCATCAGGGCCAGCGGGGGGGCGACAGATACGCAGTATTTT
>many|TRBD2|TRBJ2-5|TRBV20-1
CSAHASGTTQETQYF
TGCAGTGCACATGCTAGCGGGACCACCCAAGAGACCCAGTACTTC
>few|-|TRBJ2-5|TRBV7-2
CASSFRHKETQYF
TGTGCCAGCAGCTTCCGTCACAAAGAGACCCAGTACTTC
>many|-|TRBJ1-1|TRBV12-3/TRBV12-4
CASSPRGGNTEAFF
TGTGCCAGCAGTCCTCGGGGAGGGAACACTGAAGCTTTCTTT
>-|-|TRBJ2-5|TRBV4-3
CASSQGRLQETQYF
TGCGCCAGCAGCCAAGGGCGTCTCCAAGAGACCCAGTACTTC
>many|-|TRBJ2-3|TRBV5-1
CASSNRDTQYF
TGCGCCAGCAGTAACAGGGATACGCAGTATTTT
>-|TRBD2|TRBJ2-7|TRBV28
CASRVTSGGNEQYF
TGTGCCAGCAGAGTGACTAGCGGGGGTAACGAGCAGTACTTC
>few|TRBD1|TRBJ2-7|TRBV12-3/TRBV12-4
CASGRQGVFYEQYF
TGTGCCAGCGGACGACAGGGGGTGTTTTACGAGCAGTACTTC
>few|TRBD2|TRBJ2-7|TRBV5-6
CASSGGLAGGPGEQYF
TGTGCCAGCAGCGGGGGACTAGCGGGAGGGCCCGGCGAGCAGTACTTC
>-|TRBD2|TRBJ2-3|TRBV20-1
CSARELAGTDTQYF
TGCAGTGCTAGAGAACTAGCGGGGACAGATACGCAGTATTTT
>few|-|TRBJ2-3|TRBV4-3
CASSQRSGISTDTQYF
TGCGCCAGCAGCCAAAGATCCGGCATTAGCACAGATACGCAGTATTTT
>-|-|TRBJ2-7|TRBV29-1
CSVVQDSYEQYF
TGCAGCGTTGTGCAAGACTCCTACGAGCAGTACTTC
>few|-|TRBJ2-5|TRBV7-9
CASAKGLVQETQYF
TGTGCCAGCGCCAAGGGACTGGTCCAAGAGACCCAGTACTTC
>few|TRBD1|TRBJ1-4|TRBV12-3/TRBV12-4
CASSWGQGGEKLFF
TGTGCCAGCAGTTGGGGACAGGGTGGTGAAAAACTGTTTTTT
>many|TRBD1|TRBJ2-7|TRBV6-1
CASSTPGTGGYEQYF
TGTGCCAGCAGTACACCCGGGACAGGAGGGTACGAGCAGTACTTC
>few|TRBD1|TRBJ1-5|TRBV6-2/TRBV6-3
CASSFLRDRTYNQPQHF
TGTGCCAGCAGCTTCCTCCGGGACAGGACATACAATCAGCCCCAGCATTTT
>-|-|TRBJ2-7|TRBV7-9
CASSPLSSYEQYF
TGTGCCAGCAGCCCGTTGAGCTCCTACGAGCAGTACTTC
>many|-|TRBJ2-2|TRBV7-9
CASSLFQGANTGELFF
TGTGCCAGCAGCTTATTCCAGGGAGCCAACACCGGGGAGCTGTTTTTT
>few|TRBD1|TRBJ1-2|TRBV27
CASSLLGTGGAVYGYTF
TGTGCCAGCAGTTTGTTAGGGACAGGGGGCGCCGTCTATGGCTACACCTTC
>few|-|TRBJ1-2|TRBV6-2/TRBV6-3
CASSYSSSVLYGYTF
TGTGCCAGCAGTTACTCGAGTAGCGTCCTCTATGGCTACACCTTC
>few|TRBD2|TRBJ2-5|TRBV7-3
CASSRTSGYQETQYF
TGTGCCAGCAGCCGGACTAGCGGGTACCAAGAGACCCAGTACTTC
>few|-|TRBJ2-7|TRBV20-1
CSARDDTAPRMRGYEQYF
TGCAGTGCTAGAGATGATACCGCCCCACGGATGCGTGGTTACGAGCAGTACTTC
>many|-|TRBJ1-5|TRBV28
CASNPLRGDQPQHF
TGTGCCAGCAATCCCCTCCGAGGGGACCAGCCCCAGCATTTT
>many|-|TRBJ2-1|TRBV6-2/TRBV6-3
CASNPTGFSNEQFF
TGTGCCAGCAATCCAACAGGGTTCTCCAATGAGCAGTTCTTC
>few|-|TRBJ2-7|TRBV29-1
CSVADRPSYEQYF
TGCAGCGTTGCAGACCGGCCCTCCTACGAGCAGTACTTC